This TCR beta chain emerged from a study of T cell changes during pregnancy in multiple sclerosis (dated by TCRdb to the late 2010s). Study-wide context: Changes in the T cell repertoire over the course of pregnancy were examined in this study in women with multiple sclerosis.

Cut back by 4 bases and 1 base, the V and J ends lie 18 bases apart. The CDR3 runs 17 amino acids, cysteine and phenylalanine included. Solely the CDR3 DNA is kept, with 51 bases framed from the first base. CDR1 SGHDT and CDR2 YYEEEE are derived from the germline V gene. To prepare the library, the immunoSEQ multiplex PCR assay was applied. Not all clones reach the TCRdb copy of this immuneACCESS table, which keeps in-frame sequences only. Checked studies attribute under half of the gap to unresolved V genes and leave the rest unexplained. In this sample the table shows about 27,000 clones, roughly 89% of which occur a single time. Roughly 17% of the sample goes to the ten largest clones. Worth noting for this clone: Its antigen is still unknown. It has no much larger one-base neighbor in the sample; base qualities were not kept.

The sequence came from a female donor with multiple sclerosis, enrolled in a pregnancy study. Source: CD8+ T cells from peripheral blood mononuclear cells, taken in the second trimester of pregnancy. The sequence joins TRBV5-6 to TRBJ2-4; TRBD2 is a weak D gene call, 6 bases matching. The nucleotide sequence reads TGTGCCAGCAGCCAAGGACTACCCGTTGTCGCCAAAAACATTCAGTACTTC. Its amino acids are CASSQGLPVVAKNIQYF.